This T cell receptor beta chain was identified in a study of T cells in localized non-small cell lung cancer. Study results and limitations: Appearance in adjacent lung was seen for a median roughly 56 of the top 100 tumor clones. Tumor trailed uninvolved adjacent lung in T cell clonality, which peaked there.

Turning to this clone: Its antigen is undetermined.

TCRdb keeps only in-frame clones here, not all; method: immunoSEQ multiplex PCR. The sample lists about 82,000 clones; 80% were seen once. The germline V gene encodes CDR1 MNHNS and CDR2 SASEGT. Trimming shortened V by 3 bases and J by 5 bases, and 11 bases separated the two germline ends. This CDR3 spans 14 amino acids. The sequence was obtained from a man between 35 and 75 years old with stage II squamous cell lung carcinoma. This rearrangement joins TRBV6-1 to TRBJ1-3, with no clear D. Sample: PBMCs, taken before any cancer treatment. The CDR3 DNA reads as TGTGCCAGCAGTGATCCGGGAACCAGAAACACCATATATTTT. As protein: CASSDPGTRNTIYF.